The sequence of this TCR beta chain was determined in a study of CXCR3-negative and CXCR3-positive naive CD8 T cells. The overall study: The dataset comprises roughly 150 million TRB reads in total, with about 1.5 +/- 0.3 million reads per library. Study results and caveats: TRB CDR3 properties were used to infer TCR strength, and surface CD5 was comparable between naive subsets. Researchers report that CXCR3-positive naive cells carry more hydrophobic TRB CDR3s than CXCR3-negative naive cells.

Researchers sorted roughly 310,000 cells of each CD8+ T cell subset in triplicate. Concerning this clonotype: What it binds is unknown.

CDR1 PRHDT and CDR2 FYEKMQ come from the germline V gene (reference sequence). This CDR3 region has 13 residues. cDNA libraries for TRB were generated by 5' RACE incorporating UMI labels. TCRdb reprocessed the 5' RACE reads, with one entry per CDR3 protein and no DNA. The sample includes around 81,000 distinct CDR3 sequences. The rearrangement links TRBV13 to TRBJ1-2. The sequenced sample was naive CXCR3- CD8+ T cells from blood. Subset defined: CD45RO-CCR7+CD27+CD95- naive CD8+ T cells lacking CXCR3 (TNR3-). The sequence derives from a human donor in good health. Some clones in this sample may be carry-over from other donors' samples. The CDR3: CASSSGGFYGYTF.